What follows are 26 T cell receptor beta chains derived from one specimen sequenced in a study of breast tumors, draining lymph nodes, adjacent tissues. Axillary draining lymph nodes of breast cancer patients supplied the node samples. TCRdb re-derived calls from the multiplex PCR reads in MiXCR, one entry per CDR3 protein. In the table there are 250,000 or so distinct CDR3 sequences, 30% of which are singletons. The sample was axillary lymph node tissue. The receptors were gathered from a female donor with breast cancer. Some clones in this sample may be carry-over from other donors' samples.

This clonotype was recorded many times. V and J are TRBV24-1 and TRBJ2-2, with 10 bases fitting TRBD2. Trimming removed 2 bases from V and 4 bases from J; junction bases left unmatched: 3. Germline V gives CDR1 KGHDR, CDR2 SFDVKD. The CDR3 is made up of 16 amino acids. The CDR3 region has the DNA TGTGCCACCAGTGATTCAGCGGGAGGGCGCACCGGGGAGCTGTTTTTT. Translated, it gives CATSDSAGGRTGELFF.

This clonotype has at least ten counts. The chain recombines TRBV12-3 or TRBV12-4 with TRBJ2-1, with D perhaps TRBD2 (5 bases). The V end lost 6 bases, the J end lost 3 bases, and 15 bases lay between the germline ends. This CDR3 is 15 amino acids long. CDR3 coding DNA: TGTGCCAGCAGCCCCCTAGCAACCAACTACAATGAGCAGTTCTTC. It is translated as CASSPLATNYNEQFF.

V and J are TRBV9 and TRBJ2-2, with D tentatively TRBD1 (5 bases). CDR3 size: 13 residues. CDR1 and CDR2 (germline): SGDLS, YYNGEE. The V end lost 7 bases, the J end lost 4 bases, and 11 bases lay between the germline ends. CDR3 amino acids: CASRIRGTGELFF. The CDR3 nucleotides are TGTGCCAGCCGAATAAGGGGCACCGGGGAGCTGTTTTTT.

The chain combines TRBV7-2 with TRBJ1-1; TRBD1 might be the D (5 bases). Trimming cost V 5 bases and J 4 bases, with 11 bases left between them. The germline V gene encodes CDR1 SGHTA and CDR2 FQGNSA. The CDR3 sequence is 13 residues long. DNA for the CDR3: TGTGCCAGCAGCGCTCAGGGTGGCACTGAAGCTTTCTTT. It yields the protein CASSAQGGTEAFF.

A single count supports this clonotype. The chain uses TRBV20-1 and TRBJ1-6; D not resolved. CDR3 length: 15 amino acids. Germline CDR1 is DFQATT and CDR2 is SNEGSKA (reference sequence). The V end was cut by 7 bases, the J end by 10 bases, with 23 bases between. CDR3 loop: CSVRASGLLNSPLHF. In DNA form, the CDR3 reads TGCAGTGTTCGAGCATCCGGGCTTCTAAACTCACCCCTCCACTTT.

This clonotype was counted many times. The rearrangement uses TRBV4-3 and TRBJ2-3, with D hard to call. V was trimmed by 4 bases and J by 0 bases, leaving 14 bases between them. The CDR3 is 16 residues long. CDR1 and CDR2 (germline): LGHNA, YSLEER. The CDR3 DNA sequence: TGCGCCAGCAGCCTCACAGTGGGGTCTAGCACAGATACGCAGTATTTT. It translates to CASSLTVGSSTDTQYF.

This clonotype was picked up many times. The chain carries TRBV9 and TRBJ2-2; no reliable D call. The V gene lost 0 bases and the J gene lost 6 bases, with 9 bases spanning the gap. The CDR3 is 14 residues long. Germline CDR1 is SGDLS and CDR2 is YYNGEE. This chain's CDR3 is CASSVVFGPGELFF. The CDR3, as DNA: TGTGCCAGCAGCGTAGTATTTGGGCCCGGGGAGCTGTTTTTT.

V usage is TRBV6-1 and J usage is TRBJ2-1; maybe TRBD2 (7 bases). The CDR3 totals 15 residues. Germline loops: CDR1 MNHNS, CDR2 SASEGT. V was shortened by 7 bases and J by 2 bases, with 15 bases between the two germline ends. CDR3 in DNA: TGTGCCAGCAAAAAATGGGGGGGCCCCTACAATGAGCAGTTCTTC. It translates to CASKKWGGPYNEQFF.

As for this clonotype: A much bigger clone sits one base away, suggesting this may be a read error. The rearrangement joins TRBV7-2 to TRBJ1-6; a weak D match, TRBD1 (6 bases). Germline assignment: CDR1 SGHTA and CDR2 FQGNSA. The CDR3 length is 16 residues. In DNA, the CDR3 is TGTGCCAGCAGCTCCCAGACAGGCAATAATAATTCACCCCCCCACTTT. Translation gives CASSSQTGNNNSPPHF.

There are many counts of this clonotype. The J gene is TRBJ2-1, the V gene TRBV9; TRBD2 aligns across 12 bases. The V gene's germline CDR1 is SGDLS and CDR2 YYNGEE. The CDR3 runs 15 residues. The V segment lost 3 bases and the J segment 4 bases; nucleotides outside the gene matches: 2. This CDR3 reads CASSAGTSGYNEQFF. The CDR3 DNA sequence: TGTGCCAGCAGCGCCGGGACTAGCGGGTACAATGAGCAGTTCTTC.

Remarks on this clonotype: Given the absence of the conserved phenylalanine or tryptophan at the CDR3 end, a read error is likely. The V and J genes are TRBV6-1 and TRBJ1-5, with D unclear. The CDR3 sequence is 14 residues long. The V and J ends lost 10 bases and 5 bases respectively, with 18 bases between them. CDR1 MNHNS and CDR2 SASEGT come from the germline V gene. CDR3 sequence reads: CATEPPPYYQPQHS. The CDR3, as DNA: TGTGCCACCGAGCCCCCGCCTTACTATCAGCCCCAGCATTCT.

This clonotype was counted only a few times. The gene calls are TRBV12-5 and TRBJ2-3; D is undetermined. V lost 6 bases, J lost 2 bases, and 6 bases lay in between. Germline assignment: CDR1 LGHNT and CDR2 FRNRAP. The CDR3 length is 12 residues. In DNA, the CDR3 is TGTGCTAGTGGGGCAAACACAGATACGCAGTATTTT. This encodes CASGANTDTQYF.

Concerning this clonotype itself: This sequence may be a read error, since a much larger clone differs from it by one base. This chain uses TRBV11-1 with TRBJ1-5; D not certain. V was pared by 5 bases and J by 6 bases, with 14 bases between. Germline V gene data show CDR1 as SGHAT and CDR2 as FQDESV (reference sequence). The CDR3 consists of 14 residues. The CDR3 nucleotides are TGTGCCAGCAGCCAAGCCCTTAGGACTCAGCCCCAGCATTTT. Amino acids: CASSQALRTQPQHF.

On this clonotype: A much larger clone differs by one base, so this may be a read error. This is likely a read error, given that the CDR3 carries no conserved phenylalanine or tryptophan at its end. This chain joins TRBV19 and TRBJ1-5; D possibly corresponds to TRBD1 (5 bases). The CDR3 has 16 residues. Germline CDR1 and CDR2: LNHDA and SQIVND (reference sequence). V lost 8 bases, J lost 1 base, and 18 bases lay in between. The CDR3 spells CASRPGPPGSNQPQHS. DNA for the CDR3: TGTGCCAGTCGCCCGGGGCCCCCTGGGAGCAATCAGCCCCAGCATTCT.

The CDR3 DNA is TGTGCCAGCAGCCCCAGGATCGGGGCCCGCAATCAGCCCCAGCATTTT. It codes for CASSPRIGARNQPQHF. This chain uses TRBV6-2 or TRBV6-3 with TRBJ1-5, with TRBD1 as a possible D gene (5 bases). Trimming took 6 bases from V and 2 from J, leaving 17 bases between them. This CDR3 comprises 16 residues. Germline values: CDR1 MNHEY, CDR2 SVGEGT.

This clonotype was seen repeatedly, ten times or more. The chain has TRBV9 and TRBJ2-7; TRBD2 matches 12 bases. V trimming: 4 bases; J trimming: 3 bases; junction bases outside the gene matches: 2. CDR1 and CDR2 from the germline V gene are SGDLS and YYNGEE. The CDR3 covers 14 residues. Here the CDR3 DNA reads TGTGCCAGCAGCAGGACTAGCGGGATCTACGAGCAGTACTTC. It is translated as CASSRTSGIYEQYF.

This clonotype was seen ten or more times. The J gene is TRBJ2-1, the V gene TRBV20-1, with D possibly TRBD2 on 5 matching bases. V lost 4 bases to trimming and J lost 1 base, with 17 bases between them. The CDR3 length is 16 residues. In germline, CDR1 is DFQATT, CDR2 SNEGSKA (reference sequence). DNA for the CDR3: TGCAGTGCTATCCCTACGAGGAGGAGGTCCTACAATGAGCAGTTCTTC. Its protein product is CSAIPTRRRSYNEQFF.

This clonotype was found many times. The chain is built from TRBV5-1 and TRBJ2-7; 12 bases agree with TRBD2. Germline V gene data show CDR1 as SGHRS and CDR2 as YFSETQ. The CDR3 runs 16 residues. Losses at the gene ends were 0 bases for V and 7 bases for J; bases not matched to a gene: 8. CDR3 in amino acids: CASSLELAGGPLEQYF. The CDR3 DNA is TGCGCCAGCAGCTTGGAGCTAGCGGGAGGGCCACTTGAGCAGTACTTC.

This clonotype was counted at least ten times. The chain links TRBV7-2 to TRBJ2-5, with a possible D match to TRBD2 (6 bases). The CDR3 runs to 14 residues. V lost 1 base to trimming and J lost 7 bases, with 13 bases between them. Looked up from germline, CDR1 is SGHTA and CDR2 is FQGNSA. This chain's CDR3 is CASSLGSGSGTQYF. CDR3 sequence (DNA): TGTGCCAGCAGCTTAGGGTCCGGGAGTGGGACCCAGTACTTC. Looking up the rest from reference TRBV7-2 and TRBJ2-5 gives the full variable domain: GAGVSQSPSNKVTEKGKDVELRCDPISGHTALYWYRQSLGQGLEFLIYFQGNSAPDKSGLPSDRFSAERTGGSVSTLTIQRTQQEDSAVYLCASSLGSGSGTQYFGPGTRLLVL.

The chain links TRBV30 to TRBJ2-3; the match to TRBD2 covers 12 bases. Per germline, CDR1 GTSNPN and CDR2 SVGIG (reference sequence). The J segment lost 3 bases and the V segment lost 8 bases, leaving 6 bases of the junction unmatched. This CDR3 has 14 amino acids. This CDR3 is CALRLAGVTDTQYF. CDR3 sequence (DNA): TGTGCCCTCCGACTAGCGGGAGTTACAGATACGCAGTATTTT. The variable domain in full, completed from reference TRBV30 and TRBJ2-3, reads SQTIHQWPATLVQPVGSPLSLECTVEGTSNPNLYWYRQAAGRGLQLLFYSVGIGQISSEVPQNLSASRPQDRQFILSSKKLLLSDSGFYLCALRLAGVTDTQYFGPGTRLTVL.

This clonotype has ten or more counts. The chain uses TRBV5-1 and TRBJ2-2; D may be TRBD1 (6 bases). CDR3 size: 15 residues. V was trimmed by 4 bases and J by 1 base, leaving 11 bases between them. Germline V CDR1 and CDR2: SGHRS, YFSETQ. CDR3 residues: CASSRGQMNTGELFF. DNA for the CDR3: TGCGCCAGCAGCAGGGGACAAATGAACACCGGGGAGCTGTTTTTT.

Regarding this clonotype: The final CDR3 position lacks the conserved phenylalanine or tryptophan, pointing to a likely read error. The rearrangement joins TRBV5-6 to TRBJ2-1, with a tentative D call TRBD2 (5 bases). In germline, CDR1 is SGHDT, CDR2 YYEEEE. The CDR3 is 18 residues long. The germline V and J ends were trimmed by 1 base and 9 bases, with 26 bases remaining between them. The CDR3: CASSLNPIAVTYGGEQFS. The CDR3 nucleotides are TGTGCCAGCAGCTTGAATCCAATAGCCGTTACTTATGGAGGTGAGCAGTTCTCC.

The sample holds many counts of this clonotype. The chain recombines TRBV20-1 with TRBJ2-1; D may be TRBD2 (6 bases). The CDR3 spans 15 residues. Germline V CDR1 and CDR2: DFQATT, SNEGSKA (reference sequence). Between the trimmed V and J ends, which lost 1 base and 4 bases, there was a span of 14 bases. The CDR3 loop reads CSARGSAGSYNEQFF. As DNA, the CDR3 is TGCAGTGCTAGAGGTTCAGCGGGTTCATACAATGAGCAGTTCTTC.

Ten or more counts support this clonotype. In DNA, the CDR3 is TGTGCCAGCAGTTTCTCAAGCGAGGCTAATGAGCAGTTCTTC. It encodes CASSFSSEANEQFF. V and J are TRBV12-3 or TRBV12-4 and TRBJ2-1; no definite D call. Trimming pared 3 bases from V and 7 bases from J, leaving 13 bases between. This CDR3 comprises 14 residues.

This clonotype was counted at least ten times. J is TRBJ2-7 and V is TRBV7-6; tentatively, D is TRBD1 or TRBD2 (5 bases each). This CDR3 is built from 14 residues. Germline V lookup: CDR1 SGHVS, CDR2 FNYEAQ. V lost 5 bases and J 3 bases, leaving 14 bases between the germline ends. As DNA, the CDR3 is TGTGCCAGCAGCCCAGGGACGGGGTACTACGAGCAGTACTTC. It is translated as CASSPGTGYYEQYF.

CDR3 protein: CSVVRQGGGYTF. CDR3 sequence (DNA): TGCAGCGTCGTAAGACAGGGTGGCGGCTACACCTTC. The chain combines TRBV29-1 with TRBJ1-2; TRBD1 aligns across 7 bases. This CDR3 has 12 residues. Germline lookup yields CDR1 SQVTM and CDR2 ANQGSEA. Trimming cost V 6 bases and J 8 bases; bases outside gene matches: 9.